The 28 T cell receptor beta chains given below trace back to one sample, sequenced in a study of shared clonotypes between healthy human individuals. TCRdb keeps only in-frame clones here, not all; method: immunoSEQ multiplex PCR. The table lists 2 million to 2.5 million clones, approximately 93% of them singletons, with under 0.45% in the top ten. The source material was naive CD4+ T cells from PBMCs. Subset: CD45RA+ positively selected. These receptors came from a young man in good health. Some clones in this sample may be carry-over from other donors' samples.

Worth noting for this clone: Other DNA sequences in this sample translate to the same CDR3. The CDR3 DNA sequence: TGCGCCAGCAGCTTGGGGACCCCCTACGAGCAGTACTTC. Translating gives CASSLGTPYEQYF. This chain connects TRBV5-1 to TRBJ2-7; no clear D gene. The CDR3 runs 13 residues. The ends were cut back, 0 bases at V and 2 bases at J, with 6 bases in the middle. Germline V gene sequence: CDR1 SGHRS, CDR2 YFSETQ.

The rearrangement links TRBV7-9 to TRBJ2-1; 10 bases are a match to TRBD1. In germline, CDR1 is SEHNR, CDR2 FQNEAQ (reference sequence). The CDR3 has 18 residues. V shed 4 bases, J shed 4 bases, and the junction held 13 bases outside the gene matches. The CDR3 nucleotides are TGTGCCAGCAGCTCAAGCCAGGGAGGGACAGGGGAATACAATGAGCAGTTCTTC. It encodes CASSSSQGGTGEYNEQFF.

The CDR3 DNA sequence: TGCGCCAGCAGCCAAGTTTTCCCCGGAAACACCATATATTTT. Protein sequence: CASSQVFPGNTIYF. The chain is built from TRBV4-3 and TRBJ1-3; no reliable D call. This CDR3 contains 14 residues. Trimming stripped 1 base from V and 4 bases from J, with 8 bases between. CDR1 and CDR2 from the germline V gene are LGHNA and YSLEER.

V is TRBV5-3 and J is TRBJ1-1; D ambiguous. TRBV5-3 is an ORF, with its function uncertain. The CDR3 consists of 14 residues. V was shortened by 4 bases and J by 3 bases, with 13 bases between the two germline ends. The CDR3 sequence is CARSPSSLDTEAFF. The CDR3 nucleotides read TGTGCCAGAAGCCCCAGCTCCCTGGACACTGAAGCTTTCTTT.

This chain uses TRBV29-1 with TRBJ1-1; 8 bases match TRBD1. The CDR3 sequence is 15 residues long. V was clipped by 4 bases and J by 3 bases; unmatched bases: 10. Germline V gives CDR1 SQVTM, CDR2 ANQGSEA. CDR3 residues: CSVVAGGRVDTEAFF. The DNA for the CDR3 is TGCAGCGTTGTAGCAGGGGGCAGGGTAGACACTGAAGCTTTCTTT.

This chain connects TRBV7-2 to TRBJ2-5, with D tentatively TRBD1 or TRBD2 (5 bases each). Germline CDR1 SGHTA, CDR2 FQGNSA. The V end lost 4 bases, the J end lost 7 bases, and 13 bases lay between the germline ends. The CDR3 has 13 amino acids. The CDR3, as DNA: TGTGCCAGCAGCTCGGGTGGGGCGGGGACCCAGTACTTC. Its translation: CASSSGGAGTQYF.

The genes are TRBV7-3 and TRBJ2-3, with D unresolved. The CDR3 spans 16 residues. CDR1 is SGHTA, CDR2 FQGTGA, per germline. Trimming took off 4 bases at V and 0 bases at J, with 14 bases between the two ends. In DNA, the CDR3 is TGTGCCAGCAGCTGGCGAGGCAGACCTAGCACAGATACGCAGTATTTT. The encoded protein is CASSWRGRPSTDTQYF.

This clone has just one count. The rearrangement links TRBV10-3 to TRBJ2-5; a weak D match, TRBD1 (6 bases). Deletions cut 6 bases from V and 2 bases from J, with 10 bases between. CDR3 length: 13 residues. CDR1 is ENHRY, CDR2 SYGVKD, per germline. CDR3 DNA sequence: TGTGCCATCAGCCCACAGGGACAAGAGACCCAGTACTTC. Translated: CAISPQGQETQYF.

This clone occurred once. Other DNA sequences in the sample encode the same CDR3. As DNA, the CDR3 is TGCGCCAGCAGCTTGGGTGGGCCTCAAGAGACCCAGTACTTC. Translated, it gives CASSLGGPQETQYF. The chain uses TRBV5-1 and TRBJ2-5; no clear D. Germline V gene sequence: CDR1 SGHRS, CDR2 YFSETQ. The ends were cut back, 0 bases at V and 2 bases at J, with 8 bases in the middle. The CDR3 loop spans 14 amino acids.

This clone was counted a single time. The chain couples TRBV28 to TRBJ2-3, with 13 nucleotides matching TRBD2. The germline V gene has CDR1 MDHEN and CDR2 SYDVKM. The CDR3 loop spans 17 amino acids. V was clipped by 3 bases and J by 1 base; unmatched bases: 4. CDR3 bases: TGTGCCAGCAGTTTTTCCGGACTAGCGGGGGGCACAGATACGCAGTATTTT. It yields the protein CASSFSGLAGGTDTQYF.

The chain combines TRBV9 with TRBJ2-1; TRBD1 is a possible D gene (6 bases). The germline gives CDR1 SGDLS, CDR2 YYNGEE. The CDR3 contains 14 residues. Trimming removed 0 bases from V and 8 bases from J, with 12 bases in between. The DNA of the CDR3 is TGTGCCAGCAGCGTAGTTGTTAAGGGGGATGAGCAGTTCTTC. Its protein is CASSVVVKGDEQFF.

The CDR3 spells CASSLATAPDTGELFF. CDR3 coding DNA: TGCGCCAGCAGCTTGGCCACGGCTCCGGACACCGGGGAGCTGTTTTTT. The rearrangement uses TRBV5-1 and TRBJ2-2, with D hard to call. V dropped 0 bases and J dropped 3 bases, with 12 bases sitting between them. The CDR3 has 16 residues. Germline V gives CDR1 SGHRS, CDR2 YFSETQ.

This sequence joins TRBV7-8 and TRBJ2-2; D is undetermined. V shed 3 bases and J shed 5 bases, with 7 bases lying between them. Germline V gives CDR1 SGHVS, CDR2 FQNEAQ. CDR3 size: 13 residues. In DNA form, the CDR3 reads TGTGCCAGCAGCTTCTTTGGTACCGGGGAGCTGTTTTTT. This translates into CASSFFGTGELFF.

Turning to this clone: Other DNA sequences within the sample encode an identical CDR3. CDR3 protein: CASSQDWGDFSSYEQYF. CDR3 DNA sequence: TGTGCCAGCAGCCAAGATTGGGGGGACTTTTCCTCCTACGAGCAGTACTTC. V gene TRBV4-2 combines with J gene TRBJ2-7; D may be TRBD2 (6 bases). The CDR3 has 17 residues. Trimming stripped 0 bases from V and 0 bases from J, with 15 bases between. The germline gives CDR1 LGHNA, CDR2 YNFKEQ.

The chain employs TRBV2 and TRBJ2-5, with TRBD2 matching over 7 bases. The V and J ends lost 8 bases and 1 base, in that order; junction bases with no gene match: 10. This CDR3 spans 15 amino acids. The germline V gene has CDR1 SNHLY and CDR2 FYNNEI. The CDR3 bases are TGTGCCAGCGGAAAGAGCGGGGTAGCCCAAGAGACCCAGTACTTC. Translation: CASGKSGVAQETQYF. The full variable domain, rest sourced from reference TRBV2 and TRBJ2-5, is EPEVTQTPSHQVTQMGQEVILRCVPISNHLYFYWYRQILGQKVEFLVSFYNNEISEKSEIFDDQFSVERPDGSNFTLKIRSTKLEDSAMYFCASGKSGVAQETQYFGPGTRLLVL.

In its sample, this clone was seen a few times. The gene calls are TRBV28 and TRBJ1-2; no definite D call. There are 12 residues in the CDR3. Trimming removed 5 bases from V and 5 bases from J, with 9 bases in between. CDR1 MDHEN and CDR2 SYDVKM come from the germline V gene. CDR3 protein: CASSATSYGYTF. CDR3 DNA: TGTGCCAGCAGTGCGACCTCTTATGGCTACACCTTC.

In regard to this clone: A read error may produce the germline difference seen at one junction end. The rearrangement uses TRBV7-2 and TRBJ2-1; 7 nucleotides agree with TRBD2. The CDR3 length is 13 residues. Germline lookup yields CDR1 SGHTA and CDR2 FQGNSA. CDR3 loop: CAGSGALNNEQFF. As DNA, the CDR3 is TGTGCCGGCAGCGGGGCACTCAACAATGAGCAGTTCTTC.

CDR3 sequence reads: CASSPRTSETYEQYF. CDR3 DNA sequence: TGTGCCAGCTCACCACGGACTAGCGAGACCTACGAGCAGTACTTC. The V gene is TRBV18, the J gene TRBJ2-7; 9 nucleotides align to TRBD2. Germline V gene data show CDR1 as KGHSH and CDR2 as LQKENI. The CDR3 is 15 amino acids. V was pared by 1 base and J by 2 bases, with 3 bases of the junction left unmatched.

The J gene is TRBJ2-1, the V gene TRBV5-8; D uncertain. Deletions cut 4 bases from V and 8 bases from J, with 7 bases between. The CDR3 runs to 11 residues. Germline V gene lookup returns CDR1 SGHTS and CDR2 YDEGEE. In DNA form, the CDR3 reads TGTGCCAGCAGCAATAGGTATGAGCAGTTCTTC. This translates into CASSNRYEQFF.

The rearrangement links TRBV28 to TRBJ2-5; TRBD1 is a possible D gene (5 bases). V was shortened by 6 bases and J by 1 base, with 9 bases between the two germline ends. Germline V CDR1 and CDR2: MDHEN, SYDVKM. CDR3 length equals 13 residues. The CDR3 DNA is TGTGCCAGCAGACAGGTGTTCCAAGAGACCCAGTACTTC. Its protein product is CASRQVFQETQYF.

V gene TRBV6-5 combines with J gene TRBJ1-5; 7 bases are shared with TRBD1. This CDR3 is built from 14 residues. V was clipped by 5 bases and J by 5 bases; unmatched bases: 6. The germline V gene encodes CDR1 MNHEY and CDR2 SVGAGI. The CDR3 region has the DNA TGTGCCAGCAGTCTAAACAGGGGATATCAGCCCCAGCATTTT. Translation gives CASSLNRGYQPQHF.

This chain uses TRBV28 with TRBJ2-7, with 10 bases identical to TRBD1. The CDR3 has 12 residues. Germline-derived CDR1 and CDR2 are MDHEN and SYDVKM. CDR3 nucleotide sequence: TGTGTTGCAGGACAGGGGGCCTACGAGCAGTACTTC. This translates into CVAGQGAYEQYF.

The chain uses TRBV5-1 and TRBJ1-1, with D possibly being TRBD1 (5 bases). The CDR3 is 13 residues long. Trimming shortened V by 5 bases and J by 1 base, and 9 bases separated the two germline ends. In germline, CDR1 is SGHRS, CDR2 YFSETQ. This chain's CDR3 is CASRTDTNTEAFF. The DNA for the CDR3 is TGCGCCAGCAGAACGGACACGAACACTGAAGCTTTCTTT.

The chain employs TRBV7-2 and TRBJ2-1, with 8 nucleotides matching TRBD2. The CDR3 loop spans 18 amino acids. The V gene end was trimmed by 5 bases and the J gene end by 0 bases; junction bases not matched to a gene: 12. CDR1 and CDR2 from the germline V gene are SGHTA and FQGNSA. CDR3 in amino acids: CASSQAHSGIPSYNEQFF. For the CDR3, the DNA is TGTGCCAGCAGCCAAGCCCATAGCGGGATCCCCTCCTACAATGAGCAGTTCTTC. The complete variable domain, with remaining parts taken from reference TRBV7-2 and TRBJ2-1, reads GAGVSQSPSNKVTEKGKDVELRCDPISGHTALYWYRQSLGQGLEFLIYFQGNSAPDKSGLPSDRFSAERTGGSVSTLTIQRTQQEDSAVYLCASSQAHSGIPSYNEQFFGPGTRLTVL.

V gene TRBV18 combines with J gene TRBJ2-7; D remains ambiguous. CDR3 length: 15 residues. V lost 3 bases, J lost 4 bases, and 16 bases lay in between. Germline V gene lookup returns CDR1 KGHSH and CDR2 LQKENI. The CDR3 here is CASSPSAIQLYEQYF. CDR3 bases: TGTGCCAGCTCACCCTCAGCGATACAACTGTACGAGCAGTACTTC.

The chain links TRBV5-8 to TRBJ2-3; TRBD2 matches 10 bases. The CDR3 is made up of 14 amino acids. The V gene end was trimmed by 2 bases and the J gene end by 12 bases; junction bases not matched to a gene: 9. Germline CDR1 SGHTS, CDR2 YDEGEE. The CDR3 DNA sequence: TGTGCCAGCAGCTTTGGCAAGCGGGAGGGAGTCCAGTATTTT. It codes for CASSFGKREGVQYF.

The chain has TRBV25-1 and TRBJ2-7; D gene unclear. The CDR3 extends over 13 amino acids. V gave up 3 bases and J gave up 3 bases, with 9 bases separating them. Germline V gives CDR1 MGHDK, CDR2 SYGVNS. The chain's CDR3 is CASSEGSIYEQYF. The CDR3 DNA reads as TGTGCCAGCAGTGAGGGTTCAATCTACGAGCAGTACTTC.

This chain joins TRBV13 and TRBJ2-7; 12 positions match TRBD2. Looked up from germline, CDR1 is PRHDT and CDR2 is FYEKMQ (reference sequence). J gave up 9 bases and V 2 bases, and 11 bases lay outside the gene matches. The CDR3 runs 16 residues. CDR3 nucleotides: TGTGCCAGCAGCTTAAGACGACTAGCGGGAGCTCGGGGGCAGTACTTC. Translated, it gives CASSLRRLAGARGQYF.